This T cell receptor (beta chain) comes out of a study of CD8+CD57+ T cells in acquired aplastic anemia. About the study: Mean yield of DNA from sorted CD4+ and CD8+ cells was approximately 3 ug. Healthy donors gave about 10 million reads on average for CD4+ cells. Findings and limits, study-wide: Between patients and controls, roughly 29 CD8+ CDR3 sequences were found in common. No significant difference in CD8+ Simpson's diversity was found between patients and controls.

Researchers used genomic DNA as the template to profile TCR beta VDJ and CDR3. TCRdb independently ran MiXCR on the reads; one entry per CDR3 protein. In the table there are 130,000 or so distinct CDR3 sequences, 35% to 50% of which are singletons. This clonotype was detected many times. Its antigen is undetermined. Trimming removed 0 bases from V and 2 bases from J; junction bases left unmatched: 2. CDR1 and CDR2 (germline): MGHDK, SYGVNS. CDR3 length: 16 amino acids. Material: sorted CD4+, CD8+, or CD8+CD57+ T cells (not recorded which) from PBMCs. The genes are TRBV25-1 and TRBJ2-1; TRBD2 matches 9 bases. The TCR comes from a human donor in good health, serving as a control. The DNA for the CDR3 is TGTGCCAGCAGTGAATATCGCGGGAGGGCCTACAATGAGCAGTTCTTC. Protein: CASSEYRGRAYNEQFF.